This is a list of T cell receptor beta chains from one sample in a study of blood T cell repertoires in COVID-19. Profiled with immunoSEQ multiplex PCR; TCRdb holds only in-frame clones, not every one. The sample has 55,000 or so clones; over 75% are singletons. Sequenced input: peripheral blood. All receptors come from a man in his sixties with active or convalescent COVID-19. Both conserved end residues are part of each CDR3. The D gene is left open where the match is weak. Size is stated for part of the rows, as once, few or many counts, or as a class when the clone is expanded.

14,TRBJ1-4,TRBD1,TRBV7-2,-,TGTGCCAGCAGCCCGGGGACAGGGAAAGGGAAACTGTTTTTT,CASSPGTGKGKLFF
13,TRBJ2-7,-,TRBV5-4,-,TGTGCCAGCAGCCTTGGAACAGACTACGAGCAGTACTTC,CASSLGTDYEQYF
14,TRBJ2-3,TRBD1,TRBV19,once,TGTGCCAGTAGTCCCGAGGACAGGCCGAATACGCAGTATTTT,CASSPEDRPNTQYF
15,TRBJ2-7,TRBD1,TRBV18,-,TGTGCCAGCTCACCACCGTCCCAGGGGGAACACGAGCAGTACTTC,CASSPPSQGEHEQYF
16,TRBJ2-1,-,TRBV18,-,TGTGCCAGCTCACCACCGTTATTAGCGTCCTACAATGAGCAGTTCTTC,CASSPPLLASYNEQFF
17,TRBJ2-3,TRBD2,TRBV3-1/TRBV3-2,-,TGTGCCAGCAGCCCAGATGGGACTAGCGGGACCGCAGATACGCAGTATTTT,CASSPDGTSGTADTQYF
16,TRBJ2-1,-,TRBV7-9,few,TGTGCCAGCAGCGTCCGGGACACCGGTCTTTTCGATGAGCAGTTCTTC,CASSVRDTGLFDEQFF
13,TRBJ2-7,-,TRBV5-1,-,TGCGCCAGCAGCCAAATTAGCTCCTACGAGCAGTACTTC,CASSQISSYEQYF
14,TRBJ1-6,-,TRBV3-1/TRBV3-2,-,TGTGCCAGCAGCCAAATCGTCGGGGATTCACCCCTCCACTTT,CASSQIVGDSPLHF
16,TRBJ2-3,TRBD2,TRBV7-6,few,TGTGCCAGCAGCCTACGGACTAGCGGGATATCAAATACGCAGTATTTT,CASSLRTSGISNTQYF
14,TRBJ2-3,-,TRBV2,-,TGTGCCAGCAGTACTAGGAGAAGCACAGATACGCAGTATTTT,CASSTRRSTDTQYF
19,TRBJ2-2,TRBD2,TRBV5-1,once,TGCGCCAGCAGCTTGGAGGGCTCTAGCGGGAGGACGAGCACCGGGGAGCTGTTTTTT,CASSLEGSSGRTSTGELFF
17,TRBJ2-2,-,TRBV5-1,-,TGCGCCAGCAGCTTGGGGGTTCAGGAGGCAAACACCGGGGAGCTGTTTTTT,CASSLGVQEANTGELFF
15,TRBJ2-7,TRBD2,TRBV27,-,TGTGCCAGTTATTCTCGGACTAGCGGAGAGTACGAGCAGTACTTC,CASYSRTSGEYEQYF
11,TRBJ2-5,TRBD2,TRBV12-3/TRBV12-4,-,TGTGCCAGCAGTCCAGCGGGGGGCCTGTACTTC,CASSPAGGLYF
16,TRBJ1-2,TRBD1,TRBV3-1/TRBV3-2,-,TGTGCCAGCAGCCAAGATGTTGAGGTGGACAGGGGTGGCTACACCTTC,CASSQDVEVDRGGYTF
15,TRBJ2-1,TRBD2,TRBV2,-,TGTGCCAGCAGAAGGACTAGCGGGGGGGCCCATGAGCAGTTCTTC,CASRRTSGGAHEQFF